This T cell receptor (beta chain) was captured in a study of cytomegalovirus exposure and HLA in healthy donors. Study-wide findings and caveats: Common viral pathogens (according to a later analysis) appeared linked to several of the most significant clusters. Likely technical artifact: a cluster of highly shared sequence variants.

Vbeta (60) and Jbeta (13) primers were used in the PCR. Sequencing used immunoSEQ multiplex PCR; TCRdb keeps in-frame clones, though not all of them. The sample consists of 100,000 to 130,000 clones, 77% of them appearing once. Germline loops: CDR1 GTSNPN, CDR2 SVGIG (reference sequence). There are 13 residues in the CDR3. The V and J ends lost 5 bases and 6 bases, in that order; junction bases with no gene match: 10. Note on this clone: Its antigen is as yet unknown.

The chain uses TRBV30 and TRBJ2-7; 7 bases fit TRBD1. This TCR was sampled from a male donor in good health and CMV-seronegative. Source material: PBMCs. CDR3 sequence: CAWAPGGATEQYF. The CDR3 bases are TGTGCCTGGGCTCCAGGGGGAGCAACCGAGCAGTACTTC.